This is a list of T cell receptor beta chains from one sample in a study of early stage breast cancer tumors. TCRdb keeps only in-frame clones here, not all; method: immunoSEQ multiplex PCR. Of about 19,000 clones in the sample, around four fifths were seen once. The sequenced sample was blood. The receptors were gathered from a person between 65 and 79 years old with breast cancer. Both conserved end residues are part of each CDR3. A D gene is named only where the DNA matches it firmly. The size of a clone is reported for some rows only, either as once, few or many, or as a class for expanded clones.

TRBJ2-7 | - | TRBV28 | - | CASSLQQGSYEQYF | TGTGCCAGCAGTCTTCAACAGGGATCCTACGAGCAGTACTTC
TRBJ2-1 | TRBD2 | TRBV6-1 | - | CASSDRPPGLGYNEQFF | TGTGCCAGCAGTGATCGACCTCCGGGACTAGGGTACAATGAGCAGTTCTTC
TRBJ2-5 | - | TRBV29-1 | - | CSVSGFVETQYF | TGCAGCGTAAGCGGGTTCGTGGAGACCCAGTACTTC
TRBJ2-1 | TRBD2 | TRBV11-1 | - | CASSLGRLAGVYNEQFF | TGTGCCAGCAGCTTAGGCCGACTAGCGGGAGTCTACAATGAGCAGTTCTTC
TRBJ2-1 | TRBD2 | TRBV5-1 | - | CASSLGAGVSSYNEQFF | TGCGCCAGCAGCTTGGGAGCGGGGGTGAGCTCCTACAATGAGCAGTTCTTC
TRBJ2-7 | TRBD1 | TRBV28 | - | CASSFSTPDRAWYEQYF | TGTGCCAGCAGTTTCTCAACCCCGGACAGGGCTTGGTACGAGCAGTACTTC
TRBJ1-4 | TRBD1 | TRBV5-1 | - | CASSVTGVEKLFF | TGCGCCAGCAGCGTGACAGGGGTGGAAAAACTGTTTTTT
TRBJ2-5 | TRBD2 | TRBV7-6 | - | CASSLGTRGEETQYF | TGTGCCAGCAGCTTGGGGACTAGGGGGGAAGAGACCCAGTACTTC
TRBJ2-1 | - | TRBV5-1 | - | CASSLGGDPYNEQFF | TGCGCCAGCAGCTTGGGCGGGGACCCCTACAATGAGCAGTTCTTC
TRBJ2-5 | TRBD2 | TRBV7-8 | - | CASSSRPRTSGGGAQETQYF | TGTGCCAGCAGCTCCCGTCCGAGGACTAGCGGGGGGGGTGCTCAAGAGACCCAGTACTTC
TRBJ2-5 | TRBD1 | TRBV25-1 | - | CASSDHRGLETQYF | TGTGCCAGCAGTGATCACAGGGGGTTGGAGACCCAGTACTTC
TRBJ1-1 | TRBD1 | TRBV5-1 | - | CATRDSMNTEAFF | TGCGCCACCCGGGACAGTATGAACACTGAAGCTTTCTTT
TRBJ1-2 | - | TRBV10-3 | once | CAISEVRSYGYTF | TGTGCCATCAGTGAGGTCAGAAGCTATGGCTACACCTTC
TRBJ2-7 | - | TRBV2 | - | CASSLSPYEQYF | TGTGCCAGCAGCCTATCGCCCTACGAGCAGTACTTC
TRBJ2-2 | - | TRBV6-4 | once | CASSRDNSNTGELFF | TGTGCCAGCAGTAGGGACAATTCGAACACCGGGGAGCTGTTTTTT
TRBJ1-1 | - | TRBV18 | - | CASSPDKNTEAFF | TGTGCCAGCTCACCAGACAAGAACACTGAAGCTTTCTTT
TRBJ2-4 | TRBD2 | TRBV4-2 | - | CASSQDRKSGGRENIQYF | TGTGCCAGCAGCCAAGACAGGAAGAGCGGGGGGAGGGAAAACATTCAGTACTTC